This passage covers 20 T cell receptor beta chains from one sample sequenced in a study of blood T cell repertoires in COVID-19. Only in-frame clones appear in the TCRdb table, and some are missing; sequencing was by immunoSEQ multiplex PCR. The sample shows about 190,000 clones, 82% of them seen only once. The material sequenced was peripheral blood. These receptors were taken from a woman under 40 with acute or convalescent COVID-19.

The chain couples TRBV5-8 to TRBJ2-4, with no clear D. The CDR3 length is 15 residues. Trimming removed 1 base from V and 0 bases from J, with 8 bases in between. Germline V gives CDR1 SGHTS, CDR2 YDEGEE. DNA for the CDR3: TGTGCCAGCAGCTTGACCCGGTTAGCCAAAAACATTCAGTACTTC. Protein: CASSLTRLAKNIQYF.

J is TRBJ1-1 and V is TRBV7-2, with D hard to call. Per germline, CDR1 SGHTA and CDR2 FQGNSA. CDR3 size: 13 residues. V was cut by 7 bases and J by 5 bases, with 14 bases left in between. Written as DNA, the CDR3 is TGTGCCAGCACCAACCCTCCGGGTACTGAAGCTTTCTTT. Amino acids: CASTNPPGTEAFF.

The chain recombines TRBV3-1 (or the pseudogene TRBV3-2) with TRBJ2-3, with TRBD2 as a possible D gene (6 bases). The germline CDR1 and CDR2 sequences are LGHDT and YNNKEL (reference sequence). This CDR3 has 11 amino acids. Trimming took off 4 bases at V and 10 bases at J, with 9 bases between the two ends. CDR3 bases: TGTGCCAGCAGCCGATCTAGCGCGCAGTATTTT. Translating it yields CASSRSSAQYF.

This chain uses TRBV9 with TRBJ2-5; 11 nucleotides match TRBD2. The CDR3 loop spans 15 amino acids. Per the germline V gene, CDR1 is SGDLS and CDR2 is YYNGEE. Germline trimming cut 3 bases from V and 4 bases from J; bases unmatched to any gene: 5. This CDR3 is CASSAPGTSGETQYF. The CDR3 nucleotides are TGTGCCAGCAGCGCTCCCGGGACTAGCGGAGAGACCCAGTACTTC.

V gene TRBV13 combines with J gene TRBJ2-1; no reliable D call. The germline V and J ends were trimmed by 3 bases and 0 bases, with 9 bases remaining between them. CDR1 PRHDT and CDR2 FYEKMQ come from the germline V gene (reference sequence). The CDR3 consists of 15 residues. CDR3 protein: CASSFLGSSYNEQFF. CDR3 DNA: TGTGCCAGCAGCTTCCTCGGTAGCTCCTACAATGAGCAGTTCTTC.

The chain employs TRBV18 and TRBJ1-4; tentative D call: TRBD1 (5 bases). V lost 3 bases and J lost 7, with 12 bases in between. The CDR3 sequence is 14 residues long. Germline V lookup: CDR1 KGHSH, CDR2 LQKENI. CDR3 protein: CASSPQGDGEKLFF. CDR3 nucleotide sequence: TGTGCCAGCTCACCCCAGGGTGACGGTGAAAAACTGTTTTTT.

This rearrangement joins TRBV4-2 to TRBJ2-5, with D possibly matching TRBD1 (6 bases). The germline CDR1 and CDR2 sequences are LGHNA and YNFKEQ. The V end was cut by 2 bases, the J end by 5 bases, with 12 bases between. The length of the CDR3 is 14 residues. In DNA form, the CDR3 reads TGTGCCAGCAGCCAACAGGGGTCTGGGGAGACCCAGTACTTC. Translated, it gives CASSQQGSGETQYF.

V usage is TRBV19 and J usage is TRBJ1-1; TRBD1 matches at 7 bases. Germline CDR1 reads LNHDA; CDR2 reads SQIVND (reference sequence). The CDR3 length is 13 residues. J gave up 5 bases and V 3 bases, and 3 bases lay outside the gene matches. CDR3 sequence (DNA): TGTGCCAGTAGTATGAACAGGGGAACTGAAGCTTTCTTT. It translates to CASSMNRGTEAFF.

Here the CDR3 DNA reads TGTGCCAGCAGTTTATCGGGGGCCACAGATACGCAGTATTTT. Protein product: CASSLSGATDTQYF. The rearrangement joins TRBV27 to TRBJ2-3, with D tentatively TRBD1 (6 bases). The V end lost 0 bases, the J end lost 2 bases, and 6 bases lay between the germline ends. The germline V gene encodes CDR1 MNHEY and CDR2 SMNVEV (reference sequence). CDR3 size: 14 residues.

The chain recombines TRBV30 with TRBJ1-1; TRBD1 aligns across 7 bases. This CDR3 spans 14 amino acids. CDR1 and CDR2 from the germline V gene are GTSNPN and SVGIG (reference sequence). Germline trimming cut 2 bases from V and 1 base from J; bases unmatched to any gene: 4. CDR3 amino acids: CAWSLGQANTEAFF. For the CDR3, the DNA is TGTGCCTGGAGTCTCGGACAGGCGAACACTGAAGCTTTCTTT.

The chain has TRBV3-1 (or the pseudogene TRBV3-2) and TRBJ2-5; possibly TRBD1 for D (5 bases). Deletions cut 3 bases from V and 5 bases from J, with 10 bases between. From germline, CDR1 is LGHDT and CDR2 YNNKEL (reference sequence). This CDR3 is 13 amino acids long. In DNA, the CDR3 is TGTGCCAGCAGCCAGAATCCAGGGGAGACCCAGTACTTC. Amino acids: CASSQNPGETQYF.

This chain connects TRBV25-1 to TRBJ1-1; D perhaps matches TRBD1 (5 bases). Trimming took off 8 bases at V and 4 bases at J, with 23 bases between the two ends. CDR1 is MGHDK and CDR2 is SYGVNS in the germline V gene. The CDR3 contains 16 residues. DNA for the CDR3: TGTGCCAGCCGAAATACTTGGGGGGTCGGTATCACTGAAGCTTTCTTT. It encodes CASRNTWGVGITEAFF.

This rearrangement joins TRBV19 to TRBJ1-5; TRBD1 is a possible D gene (5 bases). The V gene's germline CDR1 is LNHDA and CDR2 SQIVND (reference sequence). This CDR3 comprises 14 residues. V gave up 6 bases and J gave up 9 bases, with 18 bases separating them. The CDR3, as DNA: TGTGCCAGTAGGGTAGGACAACAACAGGTGCCCCAGCATTTT. Its translation is CASRVGQQQVPQHF.

The CDR3 DNA is TGTGCCAGCAGAGATTTTCACAGGGCCTCGGGAAACACCATATATTTT. Protein: CASRDFHRASGNTIYF. This chain joins TRBV6-6 and TRBJ1-3; D may be TRBD1 (6 bases). The CDR3 is made up of 16 amino acids. V was trimmed by 6 bases and J by 4 bases, leaving 19 bases between them. In germline, CDR1 is MNHNY, CDR2 SVGAGI (reference sequence).

J is TRBJ1-4 and V is TRBV5-1, with unresolved D. Deletions cut 4 bases from V and 7 bases from J, with 14 bases between. This CDR3 spans 14 amino acids. Germline CDR1 reads SGHRS; CDR2 reads YFSETQ. CDR3 sequence: CASSPLQASEKLFF. DNA for the CDR3: TGCGCCAGCAGCCCTCTCCAGGCCAGTGAAAAACTGTTTTTT.

This clone appeared once. This same CDR3 is encoded by further DNA sequences in the sample. This rearrangement joins TRBV18 to TRBJ1-2, with TRBD1 as a possible D gene (5 bases). Per the germline V gene, CDR1 is KGHSH and CDR2 is LQKENI. This CDR3 has 12 amino acids. Trimming shortened V by 1 base and J by 6 bases, and 6 bases separated the two germline ends. The CDR3 nucleotides read TGTGCCAGCTCACCACGGGGGGATGGCTACACCTTC. Translated: CASSPRGDGYTF.

The chain recombines TRBV7-9 with TRBJ1-1; 10 bases agree with TRBD1. V was pared by 1 base and J by 10 bases, with 12 bases of the junction left unmatched. This CDR3 is built from 16 residues. Looked up from germline, CDR1 is SEHNR and CDR2 is FQNEAQ (reference sequence). The CDR3 sequence is CASSLGGGTGVIAAFF. The CDR3 nucleotides read TGTGCCAGCAGCTTAGGAGGGGGGACAGGGGTTATTGCAGCTTTCTTT.

J is TRBJ2-2 and V is TRBV19, with 7 positions matching TRBD1. The V gene end was trimmed by 6 bases and the J gene end by 3 bases; junction bases not matched to a gene: 10. This CDR3 is 16 amino acids long. Germline CDR1 LNHDA, CDR2 SQIVND (reference sequence). The CDR3 region has the DNA TGTGCCAGTAGAAAGGCCGACAGGGCTGACACCGGGGAGCTGTTTTTT. This gives the protein CASRKADRADTGELFF. The entire variable domain, with the rest obtained from reference TRBV19 and TRBJ2-2, is as follows: DGGITQSPKYLFRKEGQNVTLSCEQNLNHDAMYWYRQDPGQGLRLIYYSQIVNDFQKGDIAEGYSVSREKKESFPLTVTSAQKNPTAFYLCASRKADRADTGELFFGEGSRLTVL.

As concerns this clone: The germline gene is not matched at one end of the junction; a read error may be the cause. The rearrangement links TRBV7-7 to TRBJ2-7, with D perhaps TRBD2 (5 bases). This CDR3 is built from 14 residues. Germline CDR1 is SSHAT and CDR2 is FNYEAQ (reference sequence). The CDR3 sequence: CASSLSASSYEQYF. CDR3 sequence (DNA): TGTGCTAGCAGCCTTAGCGCGAGCTCCTACGAGCAGTACTTC. The whole variable domain, remainder taken from reference TRBV7-7 and TRBJ2-7, is GAGVSQSPRYKVTKRGQDVTLRCDPISSHATLYWYQQALGQGPEFLTYFNYEAQPDKSGLPSDRFSAERPEGSISTLTIQRTEQRDSAMYRCASSLSASSYEQYFGPGTRLTVT.

V gene TRBV5-4 combines with J gene TRBJ2-1, with TRBD2 matching over 11 bases. Germline V gives CDR1 SGHNT, CDR2 YYREEE (reference sequence). V was clipped by 6 bases and J by 4 bases; unmatched bases: 3. This CDR3 has 14 amino acids. CDR3 loop: CASNLAGGYNEQFF. The DNA of the CDR3 is TGTGCCAGCAACCTAGCGGGGGGATACAATGAGCAGTTCTTC.